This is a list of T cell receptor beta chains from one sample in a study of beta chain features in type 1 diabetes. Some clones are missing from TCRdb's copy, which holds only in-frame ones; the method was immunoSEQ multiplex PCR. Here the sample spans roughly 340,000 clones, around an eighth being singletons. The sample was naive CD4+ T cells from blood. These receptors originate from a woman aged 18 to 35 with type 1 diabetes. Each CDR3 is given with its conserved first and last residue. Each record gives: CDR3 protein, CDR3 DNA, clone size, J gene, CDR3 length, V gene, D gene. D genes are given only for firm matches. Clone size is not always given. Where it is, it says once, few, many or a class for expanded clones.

cdr3_aa: CASTTSGGQETQYF; cdr3_nt: TGTGCCAGCACCACCTCGGGGGGGCAAGAGACCCAGTACTTC; clone_size: -; j_call: TRBJ2-5; cdr3_length: 14; v_call: TRBV28; d_call: TRBD2
cdr3_aa: CATSSMGGGETQYF; cdr3_nt: TGTGCCACCAGCAGTATGGGCGGGGGAGAGACCCAGTACTTC; clone_size: -; j_call: TRBJ2-5; cdr3_length: 14; v_call: TRBV15; d_call: TRBD2
cdr3_aa: CAWTSGTQETQYF; cdr3_nt: TGTGCCTGGACTAGCGGGACACAAGAGACCCAGTACTTC; clone_size: few; j_call: TRBJ2-5; cdr3_length: 13; v_call: TRBV30; d_call: TRBD2
cdr3_aa: CALGEPGAETQYF; cdr3_nt: TGTGCCTTAGGGGAGCCAGGGGCGGAGACCCAGTACTTC; clone_size: few; j_call: TRBJ2-5; cdr3_length: 13; v_call: TRBV2; d_call: -
cdr3_aa: CASSPGQANNEQFF; cdr3_nt: TGCGCCAGCAGCCCCGGACAGGCGAACAATGAGCAGTTCTTC; clone_size: few; j_call: TRBJ2-1; cdr3_length: 14; v_call: TRBV5-1; d_call: TRBD1
cdr3_aa: CASSLSGTGSYEQYF; cdr3_nt: TGCGCCAGCAGCCTATCCGGGACAGGGTCATACGAGCAGTACTTC; clone_size: -; j_call: TRBJ2-7; cdr3_length: 15; v_call: TRBV5-1; d_call: TRBD1
cdr3_aa: CASSQDPHGTATEAFF; cdr3_nt: TGCGCCAGCAGCCAAGATCCCCACGGGACAGCCACTGAAGCTTTCTTT; clone_size: few; j_call: TRBJ1-1; cdr3_length: 16; v_call: TRBV4-3; d_call: TRBD1
cdr3_aa: CASSLETSGRHYEQYF; cdr3_nt: TGCGCCAGCAGCTTGGAGACTAGCGGGAGGCACTACGAGCAGTACTTC; clone_size: -; j_call: TRBJ2-7; cdr3_length: 16; v_call: TRBV5-1; d_call: TRBD2
cdr3_aa: CASSYSTGNYGYTF; cdr3_nt: TGTGCCAGCAGTTACTCGACGGGGAACTATGGCTACACCTTC; clone_size: -; j_call: TRBJ1-2; cdr3_length: 14; v_call: TRBV6-5; d_call: -
cdr3_aa: CASSWTSGRYNEQFF; cdr3_nt: TGCGCCAGCAGCTGGACTAGCGGGAGATACAATGAGCAGTTCTTC; clone_size: few; j_call: TRBJ2-1; cdr3_length: 15; v_call: TRBV5-1; d_call: TRBD2
cdr3_aa: CASRKTSGRASEQYF; cdr3_nt: TGTGCCAGCAGGAAAACTAGCGGGAGGGCCAGCGAGCAGTACTTC; clone_size: few; j_call: TRBJ2-7; cdr3_length: 15; v_call: TRBV2; d_call: TRBD2
cdr3_aa: CASSAGTPVHGYTF; cdr3_nt: TGTGCCAGCAGTGCCGGGACACCCGTCCATGGCTACACCTTC; clone_size: -; j_call: TRBJ1-2; cdr3_length: 14; v_call: TRBV28; d_call: -
cdr3_aa: CASRARGSDTQYF; cdr3_nt: TGTGCCAGTAGGGCCAGGGGCTCAGATACGCAGTATTTT; clone_size: -; j_call: TRBJ2-3; cdr3_length: 13; v_call: TRBV19; d_call: -
cdr3_aa: CASRWGRTGGLRPTEAFF; cdr3_nt: TGTGCCAGTAGATGGGGACGGACAGGGGGCTTACGCCCCACTGAAGCTTTCTTT; clone_size: -; j_call: TRBJ1-1; cdr3_length: 18; v_call: TRBV19; d_call: TRBD1
cdr3_aa: CASSVEGHPSSYEQYF; cdr3_nt: TGTGCCAGCAGCGTAGAAGGACACCCGAGCTCCTACGAGCAGTACTTC; clone_size: -; j_call: TRBJ2-7; cdr3_length: 16; v_call: TRBV9; d_call: -
cdr3_aa: CASSAGTAHNQPQHF; cdr3_nt: TGTGCCAGCAGCGCGGGGACGGCTCACAATCAGCCCCAGCATTTT; clone_size: -; j_call: TRBJ1-5; cdr3_length: 15; v_call: TRBV7-9; d_call: -
cdr3_aa: CASRETGSGYTQYF; cdr3_nt: TGTGCCAGTAGGGAGACAGGGTCAGGTTATACGCAGTATTTT; clone_size: -; j_call: TRBJ2-3; cdr3_length: 14; v_call: TRBV19; d_call: TRBD1
cdr3_aa: CASSPEAYTEAFF; cdr3_nt: TGTGCCAGCTCACCAGAGGCTTACACTGAAGCTTTCTTT; clone_size: -; j_call: TRBJ1-1; cdr3_length: 13; v_call: TRBV18; d_call: -
cdr3_aa: CASSLQGATQYF; cdr3_nt: TGCGCCAGCAGCCTTCAGGGGGCGACGCAGTATTTT; clone_size: -; j_call: TRBJ2-3; cdr3_length: 12; v_call: TRBV4-3; d_call: TRBD1
cdr3_aa: CASSGLAGGYNEQFF; cdr3_nt: TGTGCCAGCAGTGGACTAGCGGGGGGGTACAATGAGCAGTTCTTC; clone_size: -; j_call: TRBJ2-1; cdr3_length: 15; v_call: TRBV6-5; d_call: TRBD2
cdr3_aa: CASSPPSGRVKNIQYF; cdr3_nt: TGTGCCAGCAGTCCCCCCTCCGGGAGAGTCAAAAACATTCAGTACTTC; clone_size: few; j_call: TRBJ2-4; cdr3_length: 16; v_call: TRBV28; d_call: -
cdr3_aa: CSVRVSGARGIQYF; cdr3_nt: TGCAGCGTTAGAGTTTCAGGGGCCAGAGGAATTCAGTACTTC; clone_size: -; j_call: TRBJ2-4; cdr3_length: 14; v_call: TRBV29-1; d_call: -
cdr3_aa: CASSFRESGNEQYF; cdr3_nt: TGTGCCAGCAGCTTTAGGGAGAGTGGGAACGAGCAGTACTTC; clone_size: -; j_call: TRBJ2-7; cdr3_length: 14; v_call: TRBV7-8; d_call: -
cdr3_aa: CASSPQRDEQYF; cdr3_nt: TGTGCCAGCTCACCACAACGGGACGAGCAGTACTTC; clone_size: -; j_call: TRBJ2-7; cdr3_length: 12; v_call: TRBV18; d_call: -
cdr3_aa: CASSFRRQETQYF; cdr3_nt: TGTGCCAGCAGTTTTCGCAGGCAAGAGACCCAGTACTTC; clone_size: few; j_call: TRBJ2-5; cdr3_length: 13; v_call: TRBV6-5; d_call: -
cdr3_aa: CAISESEYNEQFF; cdr3_nt: TGTGCCATCAGTGAGTCTGAGTACAATGAGCAGTTCTTC; clone_size: few; j_call: TRBJ2-1; cdr3_length: 13; v_call: TRBV10-3; d_call: -
cdr3_aa: CASSWGTDTDTQYF; cdr3_nt: TGCGCCAGCAGCTGGGGGACAGACACAGATACGCAGTATTTT; clone_size: -; j_call: TRBJ2-3; cdr3_length: 14; v_call: TRBV5-1; d_call: TRBD1
cdr3_aa: CASSLTGDNQPQHF; cdr3_nt: TGTGCCAGCAGCTTAACCGGGGATAATCAGCCCCAGCATTTT; clone_size: -; j_call: TRBJ1-5; cdr3_length: 14; v_call: TRBV5-6; d_call: -
cdr3_aa: CASSRGQGNEKLFF; cdr3_nt: TGTGCCAGCAGCCGAGGACAGGGTAATGAAAAACTGTTTTTT; clone_size: few; j_call: TRBJ1-4; cdr3_length: 14; v_call: TRBV7-2; d_call: TRBD1
cdr3_aa: CASRDSPPYNEQFF; cdr3_nt: TGTGCCAGCAGGGACAGCCCACCTTACAATGAGCAGTTCTTC; clone_size: -; j_call: TRBJ2-1; cdr3_length: 14; v_call: TRBV6-5; d_call: -
cdr3_aa: CASSLSADRGAEAFF; cdr3_nt: TGTGCCAGCAGTTTATCCGCCGATAGGGGTGCTGAAGCTTTCTTT; clone_size: few; j_call: TRBJ1-1; cdr3_length: 15; v_call: TRBV27; d_call: -
cdr3_aa: CSVEDPLGVETQYF; cdr3_nt: TGCAGCGTTGAAGATCCTCTGGGAGTGGAGACCCAGTACTTC; clone_size: -; j_call: TRBJ2-5; cdr3_length: 14; v_call: TRBV29-1; d_call: -
cdr3_aa: CASSLRQGGYQEQFF; cdr3_nt: TGTGCCAGCAGTCTACGACAGGGGGGCTATCAGGAGCAGTTCTTC; clone_size: -; j_call: TRBJ2-1; cdr3_length: 15; v_call: TRBV6-5; d_call: TRBD1
cdr3_aa: CASSTRQQRNTEAFF; cdr3_nt: TGTGCCAGCAGCACCAGACAGCAACGGAACACTGAAGCTTTCTTT; clone_size: few; j_call: TRBJ1-1; cdr3_length: 15; v_call: TRBV7-9; d_call: -
cdr3_aa: CAWGAGGETQYF; cdr3_nt: TGTGCCTGGGGGGCGGGAGGAGAGACCCAGTACTTC; clone_size: -; j_call: TRBJ2-5; cdr3_length: 12; v_call: TRBV30; d_call: TRBD2
cdr3_aa: CASSQDLSSVYGYTF; cdr3_nt: TGCGCCAGCAGCCAAGACTTGTCCTCGGTCTATGGCTACACCTTC; clone_size: few; j_call: TRBJ1-2; cdr3_length: 15; v_call: TRBV4-3; d_call: -
cdr3_aa: CASSVDLGAVNTEAFF; cdr3_nt: TGTGCCAGCAGCGTAGACTTGGGGGCGGTGAACACTGAAGCTTTCTTT; clone_size: few; j_call: TRBJ1-1; cdr3_length: 16; v_call: TRBV9; d_call: -
cdr3_aa: CASSVMGQGDEKLFF; cdr3_nt: TGTGCCAGCAGCGTCATGGGACAGGGGGATGAAAAACTGTTTTTT; clone_size: -; j_call: TRBJ1-4; cdr3_length: 15; v_call: TRBV9; d_call: TRBD1
cdr3_aa: CATSRTGAYEQYF; cdr3_nt: TGTGCCACCAGCAGAACCGGGGCCTACGAGCAGTACTTC; clone_size: few; j_call: TRBJ2-7; cdr3_length: 13; v_call: TRBV15; d_call: -
cdr3_aa: CASSIPGLAGGREQYF; cdr3_nt: TGTGCCAGCAGCATCCCGGGACTAGCGGGAGGAAGGGAGCAGTACTTC; clone_size: -; j_call: TRBJ2-7; cdr3_length: 16; v_call: TRBV7-2; d_call: TRBD2
cdr3_aa: CASSLRQPYNEQFF; cdr3_nt: TGTGCCAGCAGTTTACGACAGCCCTACAATGAGCAGTTCTTC; clone_size: few; j_call: TRBJ2-1; cdr3_length: 14; v_call: TRBV27; d_call: -
cdr3_aa: CASSQRGPNGYTF; cdr3_nt: TGTGCCAGCAGCCAACGAGGCCCCAATGGCTACACCTTC; clone_size: few; j_call: TRBJ1-2; cdr3_length: 13; v_call: TRBV4-2; d_call: -
cdr3_aa: CASSSPGGPYGYTF; cdr3_nt: TGTGCCAGCAGCTCCCCGGGGGGCCCCTATGGCTACACCTTC; clone_size: -; j_call: TRBJ1-2; cdr3_length: 14; v_call: TRBV7-8; d_call: -
cdr3_aa: CASSVEKAGPQFF; cdr3_nt: TGTGCCAGCAGCGTAGAAAAGGCGGGGCCACAGTTCTTC; clone_size: -; j_call: TRBJ2-1; cdr3_length: 13; v_call: TRBV9; d_call: -